This TCR beta chain was sequenced during a study of blood T cell repertoires in COVID-19. Study at large: Acute and convalescent COVID-19 samples came from the United States, Italy and Spain.

The authors' processing: Counts of nucleated cells, estimated from reference gene primer amplification, were obtained. Data came from immunoSEQ multiplex PCR; TCRdb stores just in-frame clones and leaves some out. The D gene and trimming were derived from the DNA, and the V and J assignments and clone size from that table. The sample records about 200,000 clones, around 83% being singletons. The V end was cut by 6 bases, the J end by 5 bases, with 22 bases between. Per germline, CDR1 MNHEY and CDR2 SMNVEV (reference sequence). CDR3 length equals 17 residues. Seattle enrolled patients during active infection and tracked them longitudinally.

The chain has TRBV27 and TRBJ1-4; no clear D. Sample: peripheral blood. This TCR derives from a woman in her 70s with COVID-19, enrolled during active disease. The CDR3, as DNA: TGTGCCAGCAGCCTGTTCTCATACCCTCTGGAGAATGAAAAACTGTTTTTT. It encodes CASSLFSYPLENEKLFF.